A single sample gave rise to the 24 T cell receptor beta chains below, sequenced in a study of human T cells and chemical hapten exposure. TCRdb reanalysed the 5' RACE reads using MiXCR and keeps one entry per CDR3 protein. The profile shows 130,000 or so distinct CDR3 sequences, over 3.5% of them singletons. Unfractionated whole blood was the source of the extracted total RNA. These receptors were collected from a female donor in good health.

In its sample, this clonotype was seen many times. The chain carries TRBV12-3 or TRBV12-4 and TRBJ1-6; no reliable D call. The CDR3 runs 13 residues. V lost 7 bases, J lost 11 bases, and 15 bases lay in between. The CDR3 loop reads CASTLRVGTPLHF. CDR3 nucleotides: TGTGCCAGCACCCTTAGGGTCGGTACACCCCTCCACTTT.

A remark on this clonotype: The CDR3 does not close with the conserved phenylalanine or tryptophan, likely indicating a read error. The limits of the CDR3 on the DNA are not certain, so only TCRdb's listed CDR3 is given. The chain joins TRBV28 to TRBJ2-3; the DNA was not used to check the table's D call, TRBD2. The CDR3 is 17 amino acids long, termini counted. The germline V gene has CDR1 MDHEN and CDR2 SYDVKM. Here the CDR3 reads CASSHVGEGGDTDTQDG.

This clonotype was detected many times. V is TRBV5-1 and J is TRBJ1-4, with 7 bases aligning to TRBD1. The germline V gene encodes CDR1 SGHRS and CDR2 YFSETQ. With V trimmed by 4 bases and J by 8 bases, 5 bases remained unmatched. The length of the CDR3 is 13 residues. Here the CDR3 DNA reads TGCGCCAGCAGCGGGGGGACAGCAGAAAAACTGTTTTTT. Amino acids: CASSGGTAEKLFF.

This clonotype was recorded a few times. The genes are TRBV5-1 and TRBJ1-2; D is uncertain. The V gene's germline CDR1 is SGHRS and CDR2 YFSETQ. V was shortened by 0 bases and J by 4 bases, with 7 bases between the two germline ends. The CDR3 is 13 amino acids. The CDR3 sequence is CASSLGVRYGYTF. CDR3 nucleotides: TGCGCCAGCAGCTTGGGGGTTCGCTATGGCTACACCTTC.

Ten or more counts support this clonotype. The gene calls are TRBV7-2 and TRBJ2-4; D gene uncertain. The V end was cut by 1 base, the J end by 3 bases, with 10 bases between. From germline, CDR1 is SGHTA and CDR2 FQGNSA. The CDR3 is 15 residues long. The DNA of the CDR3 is TGTGCCAGCAGCTTAGGTCATACCCTCAAAAACATTCAGTACTTC. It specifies CASSLGHTLKNIQYF.

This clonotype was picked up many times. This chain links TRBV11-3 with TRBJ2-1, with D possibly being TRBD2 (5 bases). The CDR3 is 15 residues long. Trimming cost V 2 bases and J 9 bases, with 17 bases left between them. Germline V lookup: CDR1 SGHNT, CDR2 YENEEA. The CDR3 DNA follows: TGTGCCAGCAGCTTAACGAGGGCCCATACTGGTGAGCAGTTCTTC. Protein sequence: CASSLTRAHTGEQFF.

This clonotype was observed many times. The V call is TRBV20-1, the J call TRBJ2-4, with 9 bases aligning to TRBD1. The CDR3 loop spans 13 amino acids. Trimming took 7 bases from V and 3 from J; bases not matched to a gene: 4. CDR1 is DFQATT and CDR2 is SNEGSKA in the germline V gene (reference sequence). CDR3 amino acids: CSGDREVKNIQYF. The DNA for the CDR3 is TGCAGTGGGGACAGGGAGGTCAAAAACATTCAGTACTTC.

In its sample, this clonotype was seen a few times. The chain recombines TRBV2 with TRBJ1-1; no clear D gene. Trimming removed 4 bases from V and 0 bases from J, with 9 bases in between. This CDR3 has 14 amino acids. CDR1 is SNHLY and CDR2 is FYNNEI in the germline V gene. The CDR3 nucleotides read TGTGCCAGCAGTGTAGCAGCATTGAACACTGAAGCTTTCTTT. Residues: CASSVAALNTEAFF.

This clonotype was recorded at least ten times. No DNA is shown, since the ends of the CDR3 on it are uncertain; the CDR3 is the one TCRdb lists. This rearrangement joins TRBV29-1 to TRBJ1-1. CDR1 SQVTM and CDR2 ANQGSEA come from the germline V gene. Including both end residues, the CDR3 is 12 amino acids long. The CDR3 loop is CSVAEGSHRFFF.

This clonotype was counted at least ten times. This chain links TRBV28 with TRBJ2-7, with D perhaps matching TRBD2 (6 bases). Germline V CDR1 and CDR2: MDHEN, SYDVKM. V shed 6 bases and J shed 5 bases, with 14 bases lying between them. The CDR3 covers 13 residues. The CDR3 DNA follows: TGTGCCAGCAGAGATCCCGGGAGCAACGAGCAGTACTTC. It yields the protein CASRDPGSNEQYF.

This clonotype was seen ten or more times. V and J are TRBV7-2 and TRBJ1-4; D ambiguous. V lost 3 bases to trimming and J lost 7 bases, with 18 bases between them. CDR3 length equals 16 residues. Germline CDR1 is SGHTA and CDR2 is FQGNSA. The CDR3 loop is CASSFQRAHTSEKLFF. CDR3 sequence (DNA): TGTGCCAGCAGCTTCCAGAGGGCCCACACGAGTGAAAAACTGTTTTTT.

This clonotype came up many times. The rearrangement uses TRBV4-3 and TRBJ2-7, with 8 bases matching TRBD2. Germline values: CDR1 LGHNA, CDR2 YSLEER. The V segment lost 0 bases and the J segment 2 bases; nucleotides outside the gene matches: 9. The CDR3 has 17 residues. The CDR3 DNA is TGCGCCAGCAGCCAAGATCAAACCCGGGGGGGAGCCTACGAGCAGTACTTC. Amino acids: CASSQDQTRGGAYEQYF.

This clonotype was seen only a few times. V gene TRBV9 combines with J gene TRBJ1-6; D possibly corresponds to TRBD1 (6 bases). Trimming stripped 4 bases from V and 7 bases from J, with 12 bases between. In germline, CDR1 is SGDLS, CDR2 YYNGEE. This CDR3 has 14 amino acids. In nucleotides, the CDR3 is TGTGCCAGCAGCCCGGCGAGGGGGAATTCACCCCTCCACTTT. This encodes CASSPARGNSPLHF.

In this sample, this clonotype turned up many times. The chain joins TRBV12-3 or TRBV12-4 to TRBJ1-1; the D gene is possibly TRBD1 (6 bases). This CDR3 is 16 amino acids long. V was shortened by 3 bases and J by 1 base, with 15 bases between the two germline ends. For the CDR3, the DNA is TGTGCCAGCAGTTTCCAGTACAGGGACTCGAACACTGAAGCTTTCTTT. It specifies CASSFQYRDSNTEAFF.

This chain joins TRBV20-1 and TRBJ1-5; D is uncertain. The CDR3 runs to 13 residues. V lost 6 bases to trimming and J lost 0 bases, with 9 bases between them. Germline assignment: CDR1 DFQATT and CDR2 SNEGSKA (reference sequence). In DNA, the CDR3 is TGCAGTGCCGGCGGGGATAGCAATCAGCCCCAGCATTTT. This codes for CSAGGDSNQPQHF.

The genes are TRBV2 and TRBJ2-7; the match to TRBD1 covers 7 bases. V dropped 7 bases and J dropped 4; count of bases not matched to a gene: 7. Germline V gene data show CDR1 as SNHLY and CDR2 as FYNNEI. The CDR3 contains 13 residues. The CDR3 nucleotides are TGTGCCAGCAACGCACAGGGGCTATACGAGCAGTACTTC. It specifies CASNAQGLYEQYF.

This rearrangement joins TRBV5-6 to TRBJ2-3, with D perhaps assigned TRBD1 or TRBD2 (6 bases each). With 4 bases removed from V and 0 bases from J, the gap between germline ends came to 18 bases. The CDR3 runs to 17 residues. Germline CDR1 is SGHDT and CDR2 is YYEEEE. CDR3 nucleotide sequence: TGTGCCAGCAGCCCAGGGGCGCTAGCGACGAGCACAGATACGCAGTATTTT. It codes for CASSPGALATSTDTQYF. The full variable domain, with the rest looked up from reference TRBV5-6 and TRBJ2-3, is DAGVTQSPTHLIKTRGQQVTLRCSPKSGHDTVSWYQQALGQGPQFIFQYYEEEERQRGNFPDRFSGHQFPNYSSELNVNALLLGDSALYLCASSPGALATSTDTQYFGPGTRLTVL.

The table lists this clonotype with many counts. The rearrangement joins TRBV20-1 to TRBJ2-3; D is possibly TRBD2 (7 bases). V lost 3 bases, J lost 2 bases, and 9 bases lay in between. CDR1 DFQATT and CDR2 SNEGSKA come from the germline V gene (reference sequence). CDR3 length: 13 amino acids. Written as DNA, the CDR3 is TGCAGTGCTAGTGGGGGGGCCACAGATACGCAGTATTTT. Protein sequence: CSASGGATDTQYF.

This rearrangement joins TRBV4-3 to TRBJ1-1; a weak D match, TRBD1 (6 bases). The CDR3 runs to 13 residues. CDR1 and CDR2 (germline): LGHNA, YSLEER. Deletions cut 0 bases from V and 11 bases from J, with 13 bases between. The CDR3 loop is CASSQEVGGAAFF. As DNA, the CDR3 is TGCGCCAGCAGCCAAGAAGTCGGGGGGGCGGCTTTCTTT.

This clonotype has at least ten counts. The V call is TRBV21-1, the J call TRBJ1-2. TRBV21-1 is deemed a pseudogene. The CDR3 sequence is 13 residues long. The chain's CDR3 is CASSKVPCCGYTF. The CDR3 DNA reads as TGTGCCAGCAGCAAAGTACCGTGCTGCGGCTACACCTTC.

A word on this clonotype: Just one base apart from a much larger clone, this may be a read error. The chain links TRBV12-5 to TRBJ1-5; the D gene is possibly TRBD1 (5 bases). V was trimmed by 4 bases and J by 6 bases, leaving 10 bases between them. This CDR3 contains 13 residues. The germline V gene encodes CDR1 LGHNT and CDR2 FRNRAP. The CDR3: CASGSGGFQPQHF. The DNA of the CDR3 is TGTGCTAGTGGTTCGGGGGGGTTTCAGCCCCAGCATTTT.

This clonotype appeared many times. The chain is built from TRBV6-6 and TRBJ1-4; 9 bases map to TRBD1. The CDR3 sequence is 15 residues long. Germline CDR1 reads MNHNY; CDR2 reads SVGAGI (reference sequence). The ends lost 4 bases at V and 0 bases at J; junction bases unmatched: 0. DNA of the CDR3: TGTGCCAGCAGTTGGGACAGGGCAACTAATGAAAAACTGTTTTTT. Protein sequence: CASSWDRATNEKLFF.

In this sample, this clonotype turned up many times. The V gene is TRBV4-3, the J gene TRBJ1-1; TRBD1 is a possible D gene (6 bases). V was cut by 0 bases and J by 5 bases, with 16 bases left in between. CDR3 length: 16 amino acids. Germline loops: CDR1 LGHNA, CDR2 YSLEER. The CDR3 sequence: CASSQDFRRGRTEAFF. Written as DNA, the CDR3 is TGCGCCAGCAGCCAAGATTTTCGGCGGGGGCGGACTGAAGCTTTCTTT.

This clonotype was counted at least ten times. This chain's CDR3 is CASSEAYEQYF. CDR3 coding DNA: TGTGCCAGCAGTGAAGCCTACGAGCAGTACTTC. The chain recombines TRBV6-1 with TRBJ2-7; D unclear. The germline V and J ends were trimmed by 0 bases and 3 bases, with 0 bases remaining between them. CDR1 and CDR2 from the germline V gene are MNHNS and SASEGT. The length of the CDR3 is 11 residues.